The T cell receptor beta chain described here comes from a study of cytomegalovirus exposure and HLA in healthy donors (dated by TCRdb to the late 2010s). Regarding the complete study: An earlier analysis of approximately 640 of the donors reported 250 to 350 Gb of sequence data and 100 million to 140 million unique TCR beta sequences from 150 million to 200 million T cells. The number of donors typed differed by locus, with 629-630 for A, B, C, DRB1 and DQB1, around 520 for DQA1, about 610 for DPA1, and 472 for DPB1. HLA typing included class I and class II loci at four-digit resolution. An early release that covered 500 to 800 HLA-typed donors contained 300 to 350 gigabases of sequencing data and 70 million to 100 million unique TCR sequences. Alongside the repertoire data, information on donor age, sex, ethnicity and CMV serostatus was compiled. In a later analysis, previously published TCR beta repertoires from some 640 donors were re-analyzed and high-resolution HLA genotyping was added so that TCR occurrence patterns could be studied. To decide whether each TCR beta V gene segment behaved as functional or pseudogenic, an earlier analysis of 587 of the donors relied on high-throughput TCR beta sequencing. A later genetic analysis took genome-wide SNP genotypes for about 65% of the 666 donors and used that subset as a discovery cohort. All discovery cohort repertoires had been generated using a single sequencing platform. Five DR-DQ haplotypes were handled as single units for association and clustering because linkage in the cohort was strong. To predict cytomegalovirus infection status, the study combined high-throughput TCR immunosequencing, statistical association of individual TCRs with disease status, and machine learning. The T cell repertoires of 670 or so subjects were profiled by immunosequencing and related to cytomegalovirus serostatus. The study aimed to test whether cataloging public T cell receptors could reveal signatures of past pathogen exposure. Rather than using new phenotypic data, the later analysis identified candidate immune exposures from TCR beta sequences and from how often those sequences occurred across donors. The genetic ancestry cluster associated with self-reported Caucasian donors included around four fifths of the 398 genotyped donors. On average, roughly 250,000 unique TCR beta nucleotide sequences were sequenced per donor among about 400 genotyped donors of the cohort, with approximately 18% of those sequences being non-productive. In addition to the first cohort of 666 subjects, a separate validation cohort of about 120 different subjects was used. The full study reports these points: Presence/absence analyses assumed roughly uniform sequencing depth across donors, an assumption that may not hold. A group of highly shared sequence variants was considered likely to be a technical artifact of the sequencing pipeline. When HLA alleles, especially DR and DQ, strongly co-occurred, TCR associations were difficult to assign to individual alleles. Immune exposure information for the cohort was limited to CMV serostatus. A later genetic analysis reported fewer N-insertions in productive TCRs among donors in an Asian-associated ancestry cluster than the approximately 670-donor mean. In the study, about 150 TCR beta chains were listed as associated with cytomegalovirus. In a later genetic analysis, a missense DCLRE1C variant was associated with V-gene and J-gene trimming of TCR beta chains, and the association was replicated in an independent cohort. In vitro tests confirmed that a few of the cytomegalovirus-associated TCR beta chains recognize cytomegalovirus antigens. Because HLA typing was unavailable for some donors at each locus, only the typed subset was used in association tests. It was suggested by the authors that the approach could potentially be generalized to other disease states and immunological phenotypes. In a later analysis, the rate of TCR association differed among HLA loci, with DRB1 alleles having the most associated TCRs and HLA-C alleles having the fewest. A later analysis associated approximately 17,000 TCR beta sequences with specific HLA alleles at a false discovery rate of 0.05. A further reported finding was that TCR beta sequences accurately predicted the HLA-A and HLA-B alleles for most subjects in the first cohort. Some IMGT-functional V segments, including TRBV6-2 and TRBV6-3, could not be told apart with the 87-base-pair reads, so those segments were excluded. Several of the top co-occurrence clusters appeared to be linked to parvovirus B19, influenza, CMV and Epstein-Barr virus, according to a later analysis. The cohort was sequenced for TCR beta chains only, and without alpha or paired-chain data the features that could be detected were limited. In both the original and validation cohorts, the classifier was reported to diagnose cytomegalovirus status with high specificity and sensitivity. According to a later analysis, most CMV-associated TCR beta chains appeared to be HLA-restricted, and the HLA associations seemed to be driven largely by CMV exposure. Linkage disequilibrium might explain the correlated functional status among segregating V segments, but an unknown experimental factor could not be excluded. In a later analysis, HLA-associated TCR beta chains were found to be more clonally expanded and to have lower generation probabilities than equally common non-associated chains. An earlier analysis of around 500 of the donors showed that most TCR beta V segments appeared in productive rearrangements either about 90% or about 30% of the time, which broadly matched IMGT annotations. While some public TCRs were present in many individuals, most TCR sequences turned up only very rarely across donors. The earlier analysis of some 540 of the donors excluded some 16 rarely observed V segments, including chromosome 9 orphons, because counts were too low.

Libraries were built with the immunoSEQ multiplex PCR assay. For the multiplex PCR, a mixture combining 60 forward primers for TCR Vbeta segments and 13 reverse primers for TCR Jbeta segments was used. The CDR3 region of rearranged TCR beta genes was amplified from genomic DNA with a multiplex PCR assay. The amplified TCR beta libraries were sequenced on the Illumina HiSeq System as 87-base-pair reads. Under the source paper's analysis protocol: A later analysis tallied 75 million to 85 million unique TCR beta chains across the 666 repertoires, and around 12 million of those chains were shared by two or more donors. To remove PCR and sequencing errors, raw reads were error-corrected and collapsed into unique sequences using a nearest-neighbor algorithm that merged closely related sequences. To assign V, D and J gene segments, CDR3 sequences were aligned to IMGT reference sequences. Each retained sequence needed at least a six-nucleotide match to both a V gene segment and a J gene segment. Rearrangements were classified as productive when the CDR3 lacked stop codons and remained in frame with V and J, and all other rearrangements were classified as non-productive. Following IMGT convention, CDR3 was defined as the stretch from the second conserved V-encoded cysteine up to the conserved J-encoded phenylalanine. In an earlier analysis of just under 600 of the donors, sequences lacking an unambiguous match to a single V gene segment were excluded. In an earlier analysis of a few hundred of the donors, V segments were called functional above 56.7% productive rearrangements and were called segregating when the between-donor standard deviation exceeded 5%. A statistical classification framework was built for diagnosing cytomegalovirus status from the catalog of TCR beta chain sequences. A later analysis assigned V and J genes by comparing TCR nucleotide sequences with IMGT/GENE-DB human TR gene sequences. A later analysis assigned CDR3 sequences and most-parsimonious VDJ recombination scenarios with the TCRdist pipeline. A later analysis defined each TCR beta chain by its CDR3 amino acid sequence plus V-gene family, and excluded reads lacking a unique V-gene family. A later analysis removed several hundred highly shared, low-generation-probability nucleotide sequences to deal with suspected cross-contamination and a sequencing artifact. For each public chain, a later analysis derived a clonal expansion index from normalized ranks of inferred template counts within each repertoire. A later analysis computed generation probabilities with a VDJ recombination model fitted to out-of-frame rearrangements, and checked the results against IGoR. Hypergeometric tests were used in a later analysis to score TCR-TCR, TCR-HLA and TCR-CMV co-occurrence, with a repertoire-size bias correction applied to the TCR pairs. False discovery rates were estimated in a later analysis by permuting HLA or CMV assignments 20 times. In a later analysis, co-occurring TCRs were grouped using DBSCAN, and TCRdist sequence similarity was added for clustering within HLA-allele-positive subsets. Co-occurrence clustering excluded repertoires with fewer than 30,000 or more than 120,000 public chains, plus five with anomalous nucleotide sharing. TCRdb mirrors the immuneACCESS table, restricted to in-frame sequences. Some clones are absent from its copies; in checked studies, under half trace to an unresolved V gene, and the reason for the others is unknown. That table supplies the V and J calls and clone size; D and trimming were determined from the DNA. This sample comprises some 130,000 clones, around 84% of them detected only once. Of the sample, about 3.3% is held by the ten largest clones.

The cohort comprised approximately 700 healthy bone marrow donors. At the time of sampling, every cohort member was nominally healthy, though immune exposures that went unrecorded were likely present. The donor was CMV seropositive and was included in the group of some 290 seropositive cohort members. A peripheral blood sample was provided by each donor, and peripheral blood mononuclear cells were used for TCR beta sequencing. The Qiagen DNeasy Blood Extraction Kit was used to extract genomic DNA from the blood cell samples. Concerning this clone: It lacks a known antigen. No base-level quality is on record; no much larger clone is a single base apart.

The CDR3 holds 13 amino acids from the cysteine to the phenylalanine. The sequence is cut down to CDR3 DNA, 39 bases in frame from base 1. From a lookup of the germline V gene (reference sequence), CDR1 and CDR2 are MNHNY and SVGAGI. V sheds 8 bases and J sheds 5 bases, leaving 15 bases between their ends. The TCR sequence derives from a woman in her 30s in good health and CMV-seropositive. Sequencing input: PBMCs. The sequence joins TRBV6-6 to TRBJ1-1; the best D guess is TRBD1, with 6 bases matching. The nucleotide sequence reads as follows: TGTGCCAGCTCAAAGTGGCAGGGGACTGAAGCTTTCTTT. It is translated as CASSKWQGTEAFF.